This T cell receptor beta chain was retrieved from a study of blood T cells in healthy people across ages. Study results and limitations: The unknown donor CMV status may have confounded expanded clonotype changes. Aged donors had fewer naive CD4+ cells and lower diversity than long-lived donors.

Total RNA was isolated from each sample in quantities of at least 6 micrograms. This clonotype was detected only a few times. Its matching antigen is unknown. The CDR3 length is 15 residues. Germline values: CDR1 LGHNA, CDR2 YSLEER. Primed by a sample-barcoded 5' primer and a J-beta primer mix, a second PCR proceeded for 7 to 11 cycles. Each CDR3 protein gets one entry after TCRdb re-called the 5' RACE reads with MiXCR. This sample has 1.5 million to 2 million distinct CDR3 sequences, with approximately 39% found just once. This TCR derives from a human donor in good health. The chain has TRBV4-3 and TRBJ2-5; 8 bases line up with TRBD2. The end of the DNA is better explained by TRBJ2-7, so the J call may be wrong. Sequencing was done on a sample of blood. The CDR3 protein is CASSQFSSGGGEQYF. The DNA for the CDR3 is TGCGCCAGCAGCCAATTCAGCTCCGGGGGGGGCGAGCAGTACTTC.